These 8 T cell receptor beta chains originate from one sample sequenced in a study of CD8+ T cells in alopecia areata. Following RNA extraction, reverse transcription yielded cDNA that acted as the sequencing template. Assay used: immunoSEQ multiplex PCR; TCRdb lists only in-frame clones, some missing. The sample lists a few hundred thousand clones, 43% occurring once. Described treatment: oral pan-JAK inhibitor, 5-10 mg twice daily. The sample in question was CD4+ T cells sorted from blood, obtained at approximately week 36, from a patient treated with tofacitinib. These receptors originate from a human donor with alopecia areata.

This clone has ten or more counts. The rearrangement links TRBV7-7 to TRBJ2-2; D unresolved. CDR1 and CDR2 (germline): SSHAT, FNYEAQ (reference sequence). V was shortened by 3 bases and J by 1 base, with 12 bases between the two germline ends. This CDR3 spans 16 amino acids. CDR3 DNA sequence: TGTGCCAGCAGCTTCCTCGGCCCGAGGAACACCGGGGAGCTGTTTTTT. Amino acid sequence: CASSFLGPRNTGELFF.

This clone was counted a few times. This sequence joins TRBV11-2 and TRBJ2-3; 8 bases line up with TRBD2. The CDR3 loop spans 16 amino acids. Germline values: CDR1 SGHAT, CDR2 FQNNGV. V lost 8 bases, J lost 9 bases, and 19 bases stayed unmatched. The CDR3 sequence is CASENYSGTRLRTQYF. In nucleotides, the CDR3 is TGTGCCAGCGAAAACTATAGCGGGACTCGTCTCCGAACGCAGTATTTT.

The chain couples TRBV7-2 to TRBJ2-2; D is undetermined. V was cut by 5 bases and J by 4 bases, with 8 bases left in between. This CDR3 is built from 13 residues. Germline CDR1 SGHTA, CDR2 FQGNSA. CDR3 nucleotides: TGTGCCAGCAGCCTTCAGCGCACCGGGGAGCTGTTTTTT. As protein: CASSLQRTGELFF. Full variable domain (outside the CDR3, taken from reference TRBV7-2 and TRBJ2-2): GAGVSQSPSNKVTEKGKDVELRCDPISGHTALYWYRQSLGQGLEFLIYFQGNSAPDKSGLPSDRFSAERTGGSVSTLTIQRTQQEDSAVYLCASSLQRTGELFFGEGSRLTVL.

CDR3 in amino acids: CASSVDDSVIRYEQYF. In DNA form, the CDR3 reads TGTGCCAGCAGCGTAGACGACAGCGTGATTCGGTACGAGCAGTACTTC. The gene calls are TRBV9 and TRBJ2-7; the D gene is possibly TRBD1 (5 bases). Trimming cost V 0 bases and J 4 bases, with 17 bases left between them. Per the germline V gene, CDR1 is SGDLS and CDR2 is YYNGEE. The CDR3 is made up of 16 amino acids.

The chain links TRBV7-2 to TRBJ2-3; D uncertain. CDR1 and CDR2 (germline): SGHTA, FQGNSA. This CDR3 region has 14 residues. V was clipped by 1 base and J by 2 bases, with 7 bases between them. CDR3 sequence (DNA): TGTGCCAGCAGCTTAGTCGCGGTCACAGATACGCAGTATTTT. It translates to CASSLVAVTDTQYF.

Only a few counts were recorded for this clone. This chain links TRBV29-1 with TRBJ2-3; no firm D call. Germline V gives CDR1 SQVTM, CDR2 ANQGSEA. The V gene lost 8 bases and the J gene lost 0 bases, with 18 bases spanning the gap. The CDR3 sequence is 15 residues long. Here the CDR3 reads CSTTLSWSSTDTQYF. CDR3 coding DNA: TGCAGCACAACCCTGAGCTGGTCTAGCACAGATACGCAGTATTTT.

The CDR3 reads CASSPYTGELFF. CDR3 nucleotide sequence: TGTGCCAGCAGCCCGTACACCGGGGAGCTGTTTTTT. J is TRBJ2-2 and V is TRBV7-9; D unresolved. CDR1 is SEHNR and CDR2 is FQNEAQ in the germline V gene (reference sequence). Between the trimmed V and J ends, which lost 5 bases and 3 bases, there was a span of 4 bases. CDR3 length equals 12 residues.

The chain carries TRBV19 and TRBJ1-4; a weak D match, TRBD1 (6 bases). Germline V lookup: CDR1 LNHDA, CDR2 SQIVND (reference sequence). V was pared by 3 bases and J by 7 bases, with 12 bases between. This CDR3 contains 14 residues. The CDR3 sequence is CASSISGHGEKLFF. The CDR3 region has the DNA TGTGCCAGTAGTATCTCGGGACACGGTGAAAAACTGTTTTTT.